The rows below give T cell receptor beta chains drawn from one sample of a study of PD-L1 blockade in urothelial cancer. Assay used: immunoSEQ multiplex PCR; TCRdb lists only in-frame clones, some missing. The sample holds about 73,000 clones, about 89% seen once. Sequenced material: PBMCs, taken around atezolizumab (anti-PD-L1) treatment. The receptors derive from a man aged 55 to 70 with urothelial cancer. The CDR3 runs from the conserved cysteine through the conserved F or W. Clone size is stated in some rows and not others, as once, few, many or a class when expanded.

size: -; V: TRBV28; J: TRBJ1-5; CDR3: CASSLQGTGGHQPQHF
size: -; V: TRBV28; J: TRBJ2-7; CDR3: CASGRTGNEQYF
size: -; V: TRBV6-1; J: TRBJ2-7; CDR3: CATRWDRAYEQYF
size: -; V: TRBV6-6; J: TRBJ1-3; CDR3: CASSYLGSSGNTIYF
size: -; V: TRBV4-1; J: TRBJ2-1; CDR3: CASSRPGRENNEQFF
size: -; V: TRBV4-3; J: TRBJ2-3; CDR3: CASSHGLWTDTQYF
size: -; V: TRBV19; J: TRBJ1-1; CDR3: CASSISALTGGTARNTEAFF
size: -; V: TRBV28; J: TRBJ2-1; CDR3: CASSFPGSYNEQFF
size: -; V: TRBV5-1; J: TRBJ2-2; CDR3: CASSLPNEVGELFF
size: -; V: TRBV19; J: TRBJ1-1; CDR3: CASGLDSVHTEAFF
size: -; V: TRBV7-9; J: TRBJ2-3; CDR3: CASRNMGQRVADTQYF
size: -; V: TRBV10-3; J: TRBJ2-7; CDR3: CAIGLREGPAEQYF
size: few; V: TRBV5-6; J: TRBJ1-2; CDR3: CASSPWTVLRFTF
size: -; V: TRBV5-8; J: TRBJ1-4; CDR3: CASSSGQGARGEKLFF
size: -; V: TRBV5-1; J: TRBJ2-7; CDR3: CASSLTSGSFEQYF
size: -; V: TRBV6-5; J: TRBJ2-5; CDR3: CASSYSGLAGGTYF
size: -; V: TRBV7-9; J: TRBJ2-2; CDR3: CASSNQANTGELFF
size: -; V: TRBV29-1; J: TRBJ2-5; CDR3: CSVEEGTFWETQYF
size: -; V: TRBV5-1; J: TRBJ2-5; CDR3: CASSLAAGEETQYF
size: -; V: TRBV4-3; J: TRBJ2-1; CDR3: CASSQVRSGGYNEQFF